The 9 T cell receptor beta chains below all came from one sample that was sequenced in a study of T cells after yellow fever vaccination. TCRdb fed the 5' RACE reads into MiXCR, producing one record per CDR3 protein. The profile shows 450,000 to 550,000 distinct CDR3 sequences, about a fifth of them singletons. The sample was PBMCs, taken 21 days after the first yellow fever vaccination. These receptors came from a man between 18 and 35 years old who received the YFV17D yellow fever vaccine.

V is TRBV11-1 and J is TRBJ2-2, with D possibly being TRBD1 (6 bases). From germline, CDR1 is SGHAT and CDR2 FQDESV (reference sequence). Trimming took 5 bases from V and 0 from J, leaving 16 bases between them. The CDR3 is 17 residues long. CDR3: CASSKQWDTTNTGELFF. CDR3 DNA: TGTGCCAGCAGCAAGCAGTGGGACACAACGAACACCGGGGAGCTGTTTTTT.

This clonotype occurred a few times. The rearrangement joins TRBV7-8 to TRBJ2-1; perhaps TRBD1 as D (6 bases). Germline assignment: CDR1 SGHVS and CDR2 FQNEAQ. This CDR3 has 15 residues. Trimming cost V 1 base and J 7 bases, with 14 bases left between them. CDR3 DNA sequence: TGTGCCAGCAGCTTAGGAGGACAGCGTTGGAATGAGCAGTTCTTC. This gives the protein CASSLGGQRWNEQFF. Full variable domain (outside the CDR3, taken from reference TRBV7-8 and TRBJ2-1): GAGVSQSPRYKVAKRGQDVALRCDPISGHVSLFWYQQALGQGPEFLTYFQNEAQLDKSGLPSDRFFAERPEGSVSTLKIQRTQQEDSAVYLCASSLGGQRWNEQFFGPGTRLTVL.

This clonotype has just a few counts. The CDR3 coding sequence is TGCGCCAGCAGCCAAACAGGGGCCCCTAATGAAAAACTGTTTTTT. Its protein is CASSQTGAPNEKLFF. The gene calls are TRBV4-1 and TRBJ1-4; 7 nucleotides line up with TRBD1. The germline CDR1 and CDR2 sequences are MGHRA and YSYEKL. This CDR3 spans 15 amino acids. The V and J ends lost 2 bases and 3 bases, in that order; junction bases with no gene match: 3.

V is TRBV5-1 and J is TRBJ2-1, with D possibly being TRBD1 (6 bases). The CDR3 runs 13 residues. With 4 bases removed from V and 6 bases from J, the gap between germline ends came to 11 bases. Per germline, CDR1 SGHRS and CDR2 YFSETQ. The CDR3 is CASSLGQTNEQFF. In DNA, the CDR3 is TGCGCCAGCAGCCTCGGACAGACCAATGAGCAGTTCTTC.

A few counts support this clonotype. The V and J genes are TRBV9 and TRBJ2-1, with 9 bases lining up with TRBD1. The trim removed 7 bases at V and 8 bases at J, leaving 7 bases unmatched. The CDR3 contains 13 residues. CDR1 is SGDLS, CDR2 YYNGEE, per germline. Written as DNA, the CDR3 is TGTGCCAGCGCCGCCGACAGGGGGGATGAGCAGTTCTTC. Its protein is CASAADRGDEQFF.

The chain is built from TRBV7-2 and TRBJ2-5; the D call may be TRBD1 or TRBD2 (5 bases each). CDR3 size: 13 residues. Germline V gene data show CDR1 as SGHTA and CDR2 as FQGNSA. The V and J ends lost 8 bases and 4 bases respectively, with 14 bases between them. The CDR3 sequence is CASGRGAIETQYF. The CDR3 region has the DNA TGTGCCAGCGGGCGAGGGGCGATAGAGACCCAGTACTTC.

This clonotype has just a few counts. The rearrangement links TRBV5-6 to TRBJ2-1; 12 bases align to TRBD2. V shed 0 bases and J 7 bases; nucleotides not matched to a gene: 8. This CDR3 region has 17 residues. The germline V gene encodes CDR1 SGHDT and CDR2 YYEEEE. The CDR3 sequence is CASSLVTSGGRRNEQFF. DNA of the CDR3: TGTGCCAGCAGCTTGGTAACTAGCGGGGGGAGGAGGAATGAGCAGTTCTTC.

The CDR3 sequence is CASSYTTDRADTQYF. DNA for the CDR3: TGTGCCAGCAGCTATACCACCGACAGGGCAGATACGCAGTATTTT. The chain couples TRBV2 to TRBJ2-3; TRBD1 matches at 7 bases. Germline-derived CDR1 and CDR2 are SNHLY and FYNNEI. Trimming cost V 6 bases and J 4 bases; bases outside gene matches: 10. This CDR3 has 15 residues.

This clonotype has a handful of counts. The chain carries TRBV10-3 and TRBJ2-3; tentative D call: TRBD2 (7 bases). V lost 7 bases and J 1 base, leaving 18 bases between the germline ends. Germline loops: CDR1 ENHRY, CDR2 SYGVKD. This CDR3 has 16 amino acids. In DNA form, the CDR3 reads TGTGCCATCACCCAAAGGGGGGGGGCCGGCACAGATACGCAGTATTTT. Its protein is CAITQRGGAGTDTQYF.